This T cell receptor (beta chain) was found in a study of blood T cell repertoires in COVID-19. This table comes from immunoSEQ multiplex PCR, and its TCRdb copy is limited to in-frame clones, with some not included. Of 250,000 or so clones listed, about 89% are singletons. Germline V CDR1 and CDR2: SQVTM, ANQGSEA. The CDR3 sequence is 15 residues long. The trim removed 4 bases at V and 4 bases at J, leaving 6 bases unmatched. The TCR originated in a woman between 35 and 50 years old who had recovered from COVID-19. V gene TRBV29-1 combines with J gene TRBJ2-1, with TRBD2 matching over 11 bases. Material: peripheral blood. The CDR3 nucleotides are TGCAGCGTTGGGGCGCTAGCGGGAGGTTACAATGAGCAGTTCTTC. Its translation: CSVGALAGGYNEQFF.